This T cell receptor (beta chain) was documented in a study of T cell responses to AZD1222 COVID-19 vaccine. The CDR3 length is 14 residues. Germline lookup yields CDR1 MNHEY and CDR2 SVGAGI. Trimming stripped 6 bases from V and 7 bases from J, with 18 bases between. General study results and limits: Only a handful of AZD1222 recipients, roughly 6 in all, had baseline seropositivity.

This clone was seen more than once but under ten times. The antigen is undetermined. Sequencing used immunoSEQ multiplex PCR; TCRdb keeps in-frame clones, though not all of them. The table records about 92,000 clones, 89% of them present only once. The sequence derives from an adult in good health. This chain joins TRBV6-5 and TRBJ1-2; D may be TRBD1 (6 bases). This sample comprised peripheral blood, obtained on day 0 of AZD1222 vaccination. The CDR3 is CASRQTGTNSGYTF. CDR3 DNA sequence: TGTGCCAGCAGGCAAACCGGGACAAATTCTGGCTACACCTTC.